Listed below are T cell receptor beta chains from one sample, sequenced in a study of cytomegalovirus exposure and HLA in healthy donors. Clones were sequenced by immunoSEQ multiplex PCR, and TCRdb holds only the in-frame ones, with some missing. Counted here are more than 95,000 clones, roughly 80% occurring once; the ten biggest clones make up about 6.9%. Material: PBMCs. All receptors come from a man aged 30-40 years in good health and CMV-seropositive. Both conserved end residues are part of each CDR3. The order of the fields is J gene, clone size, D gene, V gene, CDR3 protein, CDR3 DNA. A D gene is named only where the DNA matches it firmly. Clone size is shown for a subset of rows, as once, few, many or a class of expanded clone.

TRBJ1-4 - - TRBV11-2 CASSLATGFNEKLFF TGTGCCAGCAGCTTAGCGACAGGATTTAATGAAAAACTGTTTTTT
TRBJ2-7 - TRBD1 TRBV5-1 CASSSPGTGSYEQYF TGCGCCAGCAGCTCCCCCGGGACAGGCTCCTACGAGCAGTACTTC
TRBJ1-2 - TRBD1 TRBV6-1 CASSGQTDGYTF TGTGCCAGCTCGGGACAGACTGATGGCTACACCTTC
TRBJ1-1 - - TRBV15 CATSRGRDGPNTEAFF TGTGCCACCAGCAGAGGCCGGGATGGACCGAACACTGAAGCTTTCTTT
TRBJ2-6 - TRBD1 TRBV5-1 CASRRQGASGANVLTF TGCGCCAGCAGAAGACAGGGGGCGTCTGGGGCCAACGTCCTGACTTTC
TRBJ1-3 - TRBD1 TRBV4-1 CASSPDRAGNTIYF TGCGCCAGCAGCCCCGACAGGGCTGGAAACACCATATATTTT
TRBJ1-2 - - TRBV9 CASSVAVSTNYGYTF TGTGCCAGCAGCGTAGCGGTCTCTACTAACTATGGCTACACCTTC
TRBJ1-4 - TRBD1 TRBV4-1 CASSLATGVGEKLFF TGCGCCAGCAGCCTAGCGACAGGGGTAGGCGAAAAACTGTTTTTT
TRBJ1-5 few - TRBV30 CAWSTGHQQPQHF TGTGCCTGGAGTACGGGACACCAACAGCCCCAGCATTTT
TRBJ1-2 - TRBD1 TRBV5-4 CASSSGQGDNGYTF TGTGCCAGCAGCAGCGGACAGGGAGACAATGGCTACACCTTC
TRBJ2-3 once - TRBV7-3 CASSDTGYTDTQYF TGTGCCAGCAGCGACACAGGGTACACAGATACGCAGTATTTT
TRBJ1-5 few - TRBV5-6 CASSGGGRNQPQHF TGTGCCAGCAGCGGGGGGGGGCGCAATCAGCCCCAGCATTTT
TRBJ2-1 many - TRBV6-5 CASRQTDTYNEQFF TGTGCCAGCAGGCAGACAGACACCTACAATGAGCAGTTCTTC
TRBJ2-7 - TRBD2 TRBV4-1 CASSPPRGAEQYF TGCGCCAGCAGCCCCCCGCGGGGGGCCGAGCAGTACTTC
TRBJ2-3 - TRBD2 TRBV4-2 CASSGGTRVGVPSTDTQYF TGTGCCAGCAGTGGAGGGACTAGGGTGGGGGTTCCTAGCACAGATACGCAGTATTTT
TRBJ2-3 - TRBD1 TRBV7-2 CASSHPPGQGDDTQYF TGTGCCAGCAGCCACCCCCCGGGACAGGGTGATGATACGCAGTATTTT
TRBJ2-1 - - TRBV30 CAWSRRGFRGVYNEQFF TGTGCCTGGAGTCGGAGGGGGTTCCGGGGGGTATACAATGAGCAGTTCTTC
TRBJ1-1 - TRBD1 TRBV7-2 CASSYTATGVEAFF TGTGCCAGCAGCTACACGGCGACAGGGGTTGAAGCTTTCTTT
TRBJ1-6 - - TRBV9 CASSPGTTSYNSPLHF TGTGCCAGCAGCCCCGGGACAACCTCCTATAATTCACCCCTCCACTTT
TRBJ2-2 - - TRBV7-9 CASSPGAGVDTGELFF TGTGCCAGCAGCCCAGGGGCAGGGGTGGACACCGGGGAGCTGTTTTTT
TRBJ2-7 - TRBD2 TRBV19 CASSIASGGYEQYF TGTGCCAGTAGTATAGCTAGCGGGGGCTACGAGCAGTACTTC
TRBJ2-5 - TRBD1 TRBV9 CASNRGTANQETQYF TGTGCCAGCAACCGAGGGACAGCAAACCAAGAGACCCAGTACTTC
TRBJ1-5 - TRBD1 TRBV11-2 CASSWTGSNQPQHF TGTGCCAGCAGCTGGACAGGGAGCAATCAGCCCCAGCATTTT
TRBJ1-5 - TRBD1 TRBV4-1 CASSQGGRGGGGNQPQHF TGCGCCAGCAGCCAAGGTGGCCGAGGAGGGGGCGGCAATCAGCCCCAGCATTTT
TRBJ2-1 - TRBD2 TRBV29-1 CSVEGGAASGGIDEQFF TGCAGCGTTGAAGGGGGCGCGGCTAGCGGGGGGATCGATGAGCAGTTCTTC
TRBJ2-5 - TRBD2 TRBV27 CASTYTSGGTQYF TGTGCCAGCACGTATACCAGCGGGGGTACCCAGTACTTC
TRBJ1-6 - - TRBV15 CATSRVGGGNSPLHF TGTGCCACCAGCAGAGTCGGGGGGGGAAATTCACCCCTCCACTTT
TRBJ2-7 few TRBD1 TRBV5-1 CASSQTAGTATYEQYF TGCGCCAGCAGCCAAACCGCCGGGACAGCGACCTACGAGCAGTACTTC
TRBJ1-5 - - TRBV28 CASSSTGLRNQPQHF TGTGCCAGCAGTTCTACTGGACTTCGGAATCAGCCCCAGCATTTT
TRBJ1-5 - - TRBV11-2 CASSGVGGQPQHF TGTGCCAGCAGCGGAGTGGGTGGTCAGCCCCAGCATTTT
TRBJ1-5 few TRBD1 TRBV18 CASSPGQGGNQPQHF TGTGCCAGCTCACCGGGACAGGGGGGCAATCAGCCCCAGCATTTT
TRBJ2-7 - - TRBV7-7 CASSLGAGQFYEQYF TGTGCTAGCAGCTTAGGGGCGGGACAGTTCTACGAGCAGTACTTC
TRBJ2-1 few TRBD2 TRBV7-8 CASSLGASGGTEQFF TGTGCCAGCAGCTTAGGGGCTAGCGGGGGGACTGAGCAGTTCTTC
TRBJ2-5 - - TRBV6-1 CASSPRGKTQYF TGTGCCAGCAGTCCCCGGGGAAAGACCCAGTACTTC
TRBJ2-7 - - TRBV10-3 CAISGEGGEQYF TGTGCCATCAGTGGGGAGGGGGGCGAGCAGTACTTC
TRBJ1-3 - - TRBV9 CASSVVQGSSGNTIYF TGTGCCAGCAGCGTAGTACAGGGAAGCTCTGGAAACACCATATATTTT
TRBJ2-5 - TRBD2 TRBV2 CASSGKAGEGTQYF TGTGCCAGCAGTGGGAAAGCGGGAGAGGGGACCCAGTACTTC
TRBJ2-6 - - TRBV7-9 CASSSSLSGANVLTF TGTGCCAGCAGCTCGAGCCTATCTGGGGCCAACGTCCTGACTTTC
TRBJ2-5 - - TRBV30 CAWDAGGKVQYF TGTGCCTGGGACGCTGGGGGGAAGGTGCAGTACTTC
TRBJ1-2 few - TRBV6-5 CASSSGGYGYTF TGTGCCAGCAGTTCCGGGGGGTATGGCTACACCTTC